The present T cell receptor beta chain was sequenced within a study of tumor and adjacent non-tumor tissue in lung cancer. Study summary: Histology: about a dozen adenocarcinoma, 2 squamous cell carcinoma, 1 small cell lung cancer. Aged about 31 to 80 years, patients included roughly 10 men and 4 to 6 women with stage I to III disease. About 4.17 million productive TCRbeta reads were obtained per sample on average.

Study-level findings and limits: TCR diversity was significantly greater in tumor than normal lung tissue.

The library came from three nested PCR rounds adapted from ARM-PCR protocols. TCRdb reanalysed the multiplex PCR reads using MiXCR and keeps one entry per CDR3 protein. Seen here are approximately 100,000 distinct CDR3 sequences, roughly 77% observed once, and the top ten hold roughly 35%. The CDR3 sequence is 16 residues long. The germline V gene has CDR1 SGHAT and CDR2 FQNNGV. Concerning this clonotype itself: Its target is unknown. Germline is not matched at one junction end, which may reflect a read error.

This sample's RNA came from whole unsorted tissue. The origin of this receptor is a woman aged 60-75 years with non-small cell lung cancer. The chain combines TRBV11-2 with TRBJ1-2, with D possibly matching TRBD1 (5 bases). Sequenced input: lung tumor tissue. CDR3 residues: CTSSPSTSDMSYCYIF. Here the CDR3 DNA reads TGTACCAGCAGCCCCTCCACGTCGGACATGAGCTATTGCTACATCTTC.